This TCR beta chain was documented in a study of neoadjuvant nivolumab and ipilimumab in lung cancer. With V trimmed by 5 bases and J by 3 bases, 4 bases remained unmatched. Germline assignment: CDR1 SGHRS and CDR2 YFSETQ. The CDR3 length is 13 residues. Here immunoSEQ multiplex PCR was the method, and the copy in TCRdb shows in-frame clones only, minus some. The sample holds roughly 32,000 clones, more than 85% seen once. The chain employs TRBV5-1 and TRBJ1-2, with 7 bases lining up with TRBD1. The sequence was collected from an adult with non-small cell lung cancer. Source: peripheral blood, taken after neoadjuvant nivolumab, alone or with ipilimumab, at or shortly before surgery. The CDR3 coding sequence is TGCGCCAGCAGTCCAGGGGGGGACTATGGCTACACCTTC. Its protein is CASSPGGDYGYTF.